This T cell receptor (beta chain) is drawn from a study of T cell repertoires in cytomegalovirus infection. This CDR3 is built from 15 residues. Germline V gene lookup returns CDR1 SGHDN and CDR2 FVKESK. V dropped 4 bases and J dropped 5 bases, with 17 bases sitting between them. One entry per CDR3 protein results from TCRdb running MiXCR on the reads. The sample has approximately 170,000 distinct CDR3 sequences, 13% to 15% seen once; the top ten hold roughly a quarter. Overall study findings and caveats: The response measured ex vivo was dominated by TCR beta clonotypes (HLA-C-restricted and CMV-specific).

This clonotype was counted many times. No antigen is known for it. The V gene is TRBV14, the J gene TRBJ2-5, with D tentatively TRBD1 (6 bases). Sequenced input: PBMCs. This receptor was taken from a human donor in good health (CMV status not recorded). Some clones in this sample may be carry-over from other donors' samples. The CDR3 loop reads CASSRTGTLGETQYF. The CDR3 DNA reads as TGTGCCAGCAGCCGGACCGGGACACTTGGGGAGACCCAGTACTTC. The full variable domain, completed using reference TRBV14 and TRBJ2-5, is EAGVTQFPSHSVIEKGQTVTLRCDPISGHDNLYWYRRVMGKEIKFLLHFVKESKQDESGMPNNRFLAERTGGTYSTLKVQPAELEDSGVYFCASSRTGTLGETQYFGPGTRLLVL.